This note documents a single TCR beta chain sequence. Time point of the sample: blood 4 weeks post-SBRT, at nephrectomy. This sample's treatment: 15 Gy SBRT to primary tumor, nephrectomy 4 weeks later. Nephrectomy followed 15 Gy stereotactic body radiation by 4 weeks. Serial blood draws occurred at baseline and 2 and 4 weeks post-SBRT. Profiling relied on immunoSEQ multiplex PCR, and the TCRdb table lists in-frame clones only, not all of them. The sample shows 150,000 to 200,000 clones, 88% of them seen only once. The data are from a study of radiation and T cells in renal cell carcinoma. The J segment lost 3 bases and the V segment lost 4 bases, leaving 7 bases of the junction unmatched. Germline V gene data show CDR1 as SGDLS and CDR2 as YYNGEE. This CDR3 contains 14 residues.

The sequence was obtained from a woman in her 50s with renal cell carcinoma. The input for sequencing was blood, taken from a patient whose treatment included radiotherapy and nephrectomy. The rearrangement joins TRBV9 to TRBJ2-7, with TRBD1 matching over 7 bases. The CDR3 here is CASSPSTGNYEQYF. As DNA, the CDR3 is TGTGCCAGCAGCCCCTCGACAGGGAACTACGAGCAGTACTTC. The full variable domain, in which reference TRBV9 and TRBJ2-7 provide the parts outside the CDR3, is DSGVTQTPKHLITATGQRVTLRCSPRSGDLSVYWYQQSLDQGLQFLIQYYNGEERAKGNILERFSAQQFPDLHSELNLSSLELGDSALYFCASSPSTGNYEQYFGPGTRLTVT.